Below are 26 T cell receptor beta chains sequenced from a single sample in a study of persistence of HIV-infected CD4 T cells. The stimulus was lysate of CMV-infected fibroblasts, around 11 ug/mL. Memory cells lacking CD40L and CD69 with high CD45RO were sorted. The immunoSEQ assay was version 4, run in survey mode. Measured with immunoSEQ multiplex PCR; TCRdb has only the in-frame clones, and not every one. The sample records approximately 31,000 clones, 65% to 90% being singletons. These receptors are not linked to any known antigen. The source was CD4+ T cells sorted from PBMCs after approximately 18-hour stimulation, collected from a patient who received antiretroviral therapy. The receptor source for this set is an adult man with HIV who was CMV-seropositive.

The CDR3 protein is CASNTRGYEIEQYF. The CDR3 nucleotides are TGTGCCAGCAATACAAGGGGGTACGAGATCGAGCAGTACTTC. This chain uses TRBV6-5 with TRBJ2-7; a possible D gene is TRBD1 (6 bases). Germline V lookup: CDR1 MNHEY, CDR2 SVGAGI. Trimming shortened V by 7 bases and J by 6 bases, and 19 bases separated the two germline ends. CDR3 length: 14 amino acids.

The chain is built from TRBV6-5 and TRBJ1-1; unclear D gene. The germline V gene has CDR1 MNHEY and CDR2 SVGAGI. Trimming took off 8 bases at V and 0 bases at J, with 10 bases between the two ends. This CDR3 has 13 residues. The CDR3 bases are TGTGCCAGCCGTTGGGGATTGAACACTGAAGCTTTCTTT. Amino acid sequence: CASRWGLNTEAFF.

The gene calls are TRBV30 and TRBJ1-2; D might be TRBD1 (5 bases). V lost 4 bases to trimming and J lost 0 bases, with 12 bases between them. This CDR3 is 14 amino acids long. Germline V CDR1 and CDR2: GTSNPN, SVGIG (reference sequence). The chain's CDR3 is CAWNERTTNYGYTF. In nucleotides, the CDR3 is TGTGCCTGGAACGAGCGGACAACTAACTATGGCTACACCTTC.

This clone showed up just once. This sequence joins TRBV6-1 and TRBJ2-7, with a tentative D call TRBD2 (6 bases). CDR1 is MNHNS and CDR2 is SASEGT in the germline V gene. The CDR3 length is 15 residues. Trimming removed 3 bases from V and 6 bases from J, with 18 bases in between. The CDR3 region has the DNA TGTGCCAGCAGTGATTACGGGGGACCTTTCTCCGAGCAGTACTTC. Amino acid sequence: CASSDYGGPFSEQYF.

The gene calls are TRBV9 and TRBJ2-7, with TRBD2 as a possible D gene (5 bases). The CDR3 length is 14 residues. With 1 base removed from V and 5 bases from J, the gap between germline ends came to 13 bases. Germline V lookup: CDR1 SGDLS, CDR2 YYNGEE. The CDR3 is CASSVTGDYDEQYF. The CDR3 coding sequence is TGTGCCAGCAGCGTAACCGGGGATTACGACGAGCAGTACTTC. Drawing the rest from reference TRBV9 and TRBJ2-7, the complete variable domain is DSGVTQTPKHLITATGQRVTLRCSPRSGDLSVYWYQQSLDQGLQFLIQYYNGEERAKGNILERFSAQQFPDLHSELNLSSLELGDSALYFCASSVTGDYDEQYFGPGTRLTVT.

This clone was observed once. The V and J genes are TRBV5-4 and TRBJ2-2; D tentatively reads TRBD1 or TRBD2 (6 bases each). The germline CDR1 and CDR2 sequences are SGHNT and YYREEE (reference sequence). V lost 2 bases and J 6 bases, leaving 11 bases between the germline ends. The CDR3 runs to 14 residues. The CDR3 sequence: CASSLGGIAGELFF. As DNA, the CDR3 is TGTGCCAGCAGCTTAGGGGGGATAGCCGGGGAGCTGTTTTTT.

CDR3 nucleotide sequence: TGTGCCAGCAGCTTAGACAGGGCGAGCTCTGGAAACACCATATATTTT. Translated, it gives CASSLDRASSGNTIYF. This chain uses TRBV7-9 with TRBJ1-3; possible D gene TRBD1, 6 bases. This CDR3 has 16 residues. Germline values: CDR1 SEHNR, CDR2 FQNEAQ (reference sequence). With 1 base removed from V and 0 bases from J, the gap between germline ends came to 10 bases.

The V and J genes are TRBV7-6 and TRBJ2-1; 11 nucleotides agree with TRBD1. V trimming: 3 bases; J trimming: 3 bases; junction bases outside the gene matches: 4. The CDR3 sequence is 16 residues long. Germline assignment: CDR1 SGHVS and CDR2 FNYEAQ. The CDR3, as DNA: TGTGCCAGCAGCTTGTCCGGGACAGGGGGCTACAATGAGCAGTTCTTC. Its protein product is CASSLSGTGGYNEQFF. The full variable domain, rest sourced from reference TRBV7-6 and TRBJ2-1, is GAGVSQSPRYKVTKRGQDVALRCDPISGHVSLYWYRQALGQGPEFLTYFNYEAQQDKSGLPNDRFSAERPEGSISTLTIQRTEQRDSAMYRCASSLSGTGGYNEQFFGPGTRLTVL.

V and J are TRBV11-2 and TRBJ1-3; 9 bases fit TRBD1. This CDR3 contains 19 residues. The germline V gene encodes CDR1 SGHAT and CDR2 FQNNGV. V trimming: 4 bases; J trimming: 0 bases; junction bases outside the gene matches: 13. CDR3 residues: CASSWNRDRARTSGNTIYF. CDR3 nucleotides: TGTGCCAGCAGCTGGAACCGGGACAGGGCCCGTACCTCTGGAAACACCATATATTTT.

The chain carries TRBV7-3 and TRBJ2-1; D perhaps matches TRBD2 (6 bases). This CDR3 has 14 residues. Germline lookup yields CDR1 SGHTA and CDR2 FQGTGA. With 5 bases removed from V and 8 bases from J, the gap between germline ends came to 16 bases. This CDR3 reads CASSLGTARDEQFF. The CDR3, as DNA: TGTGCCAGCAGCCTTGGGACTGCCCGGGATGAGCAGTTCTTC.

The chain joins TRBV30 to TRBJ1-2; possible D gene TRBD1, 5 bases. The CDR3 loop spans 12 amino acids. Germline CDR1 is GTSNPN and CDR2 is SVGIG (reference sequence). Trimming took 0 bases from V and 4 from J, leaving 6 bases between them. DNA for the CDR3: TGTGCCTGGAGTGTACAGGTCTATGGCTACACCTTC. It yields the protein CAWSVQVYGYTF.

The rearrangement links TRBV3-1 (or the pseudogene TRBV3-2) to TRBJ1-1; D is uncertain. Per the germline V gene, CDR1 is LGHDT and CDR2 is YNNKEL (reference sequence). Between the trimmed V and J ends, which lost 1 base and 1 base, there was a span of 10 bases. The CDR3 sequence is 15 residues long. This chain's CDR3 is CASSQAWTGNTEAFF. The DNA for the CDR3 is TGTGCCAGCAGCCAAGCCTGGACGGGGAACACTGAAGCTTTCTTT.

The gene calls are TRBV3-1 (or the pseudogene TRBV3-2) and TRBJ2-3; TRBD1 matches 7 bases. J lost 5 bases, V lost 3 bases, and 5 bases had no gene match. Germline lookup yields CDR1 LGHDT and CDR2 YNNKEL (reference sequence). This CDR3 region has 14 residues. For the CDR3, the DNA is TGTGCCAGCAGCCACTCTTCAGGGGGAGATACGCAGTATTTT. Translating it yields CASSHSSGGDTQYF.

V and J are TRBV6-2 or TRBV6-3 and TRBJ2-4; TRBD1 matches 8 bases. Per the germline V gene, CDR1 is MNHEY and CDR2 is SVGEGT. V gave up 5 bases and J gave up 0 bases; unmatched junction bases: 9. The CDR3 loop spans 17 amino acids. The CDR3 loop is CASSTLDRGLAKNIQYF. The CDR3 nucleotides read TGTGCCAGCAGTACCCTAGACAGGGGCCTAGCCAAAAACATTCAGTACTTC.

The CDR3 is CASSLGQIYNSPLHF. CDR3 bases: TGTGCCAGCAGCTTGGGACAGATATATAATTCACCCCTCCACTTT. This chain uses TRBV5-6 with TRBJ1-6, with D perhaps TRBD1 (5 bases). This CDR3 has 15 residues. V lost 0 bases to trimming and J lost 4 bases, with 8 bases between them. Germline CDR1 is SGHDT and CDR2 is YYEEEE. The whole variable domain, remainder taken from reference TRBV5-6 and TRBJ1-6, is DAGVTQSPTHLIKTRGQQVTLRCSPKSGHDTVSWYQQALGQGPQFIFQYYEEEERQRGNFPDRFSGHQFPNYSSELNVNALLLGDSALYLCASSLGQIYNSPLHFGNGTRLTVT.

V is TRBV6-5 and J is TRBJ1-5, with no clear D. Trimming shortened V by 2 bases and J by 1 base, and 6 bases separated the two germline ends. The germline CDR1 and CDR2 sequences are MNHEY and SVGAGI. This CDR3 is 14 amino acids long. The CDR3 reads CASSYRESNQPQHF. CDR3 DNA: TGTGCCAGCAGTTACAGGGAAAGCAATCAGCCCCAGCATTTT.

The V gene is TRBV30, the J gene TRBJ1-2; no reliable D call. Germline CDR1 GTSNPN, CDR2 SVGIG (reference sequence). CDR3 size: 12 residues. In nucleotides, the CDR3 is TGTGTCTTGGACCCTTGGGGCTATGGCTACACCTTC. Its protein is CVLDPWGYGYTF.

The V and J genes are TRBV28 and TRBJ2-6; TRBD2 matches 7 bases. CDR1 and CDR2 from the germline V gene are MDHEN and SYDVKM. Trimming took 3 bases from V and 0 from J; bases not matched to a gene: 2. The CDR3 is made up of 16 amino acids. CDR3 nucleotides: TGTGCCAGCAGTTTGGGGGGGACCTCTGGGGCCAACGTCCTGACTTTC. It specifies CASSLGGTSGANVLTF.

The V gene is TRBV18, the J gene TRBJ1-6, with D tentatively TRBD1 (5 bases). The CDR3 has 18 residues. The germline V gene has CDR1 KGHSH and CDR2 LQKENI. Deletions cut 0 bases from V and 12 bases from J, with 24 bases between. CDR3 DNA: TGTGCCAGCTCACCACCCGTTGGGACGGCGATTCTTTCCCGACCCCTCCACTTT. Protein product: CASSPPVGTAILSRPLHF.

In its sample, this clone was seen a few times. This chain joins TRBV5-1 and TRBJ1-4; D might be TRBD1 (5 bases). V was cut by 4 bases and J by 5 bases, with 12 bases left in between. The CDR3 is 14 amino acids. Germline V gene lookup returns CDR1 SGHRS and CDR2 YFSETQ. The CDR3 region has the DNA TGCGCCAGCAGCAAGGGACGGCAAAATGAAAAACTGTTTTTT. Residues: CASSKGRQNEKLFF.

This clone has more than one count but fewer than ten. The genes are TRBV5-1 and TRBJ2-7, with 10 bases identical to TRBD2. Trimming removed 3 bases from V and 5 bases from J; junction bases left unmatched: 8. In germline, CDR1 is SGHRS, CDR2 YFSETQ. CDR3 length: 15 residues. CDR3 protein: CASSWEGLARHEQYF. The CDR3 region has the DNA TGCGCCAGCAGCTGGGAGGGACTAGCGCGCCACGAGCAGTACTTC.

In its sample, this clone was seen a few times. The rearrangement links TRBV4-3 to TRBJ1-6, with D possibly TRBD1 on 5 matching bases. Germline CDR1 reads LGHNA; CDR2 reads YSLEER. The V end was cut by 0 bases, the J end by 10 bases, with 13 bases between. This CDR3 is built from 15 residues. The CDR3 DNA sequence: TGCGCCAGCAGCCAAGATCCCGGCAGGGAATCACCCCTCCACTTT. It is translated as CASSQDPGRESPLHF.

This chain uses TRBV27 with TRBJ2-7; 9 positions match TRBD1. The CDR3 is made up of 13 amino acids. The J segment lost 5 bases and the V segment lost 8 bases, leaving 7 bases of the junction unmatched. The germline CDR1 and CDR2 sequences are MNHEY and SMNVEV (reference sequence). CDR3 nucleotide sequence: TGTGCCAGCCGGGGACAGGGCGGTCACGAGCAGTACTTC. It specifies CASRGQGGHEQYF.

The chain combines TRBV13 with TRBJ1-2; TRBD1 might be the D (5 bases). V was clipped by 0 bases and J by 2 bases, with 13 bases between them. This CDR3 comprises 16 residues. Germline CDR1 is PRHDT and CDR2 is FYEKMQ (reference sequence). DNA of the CDR3: TGTGCCAGCAGCTTAGGGCAGGGATGGGGGAACTATGGCTACACCTTC. Protein sequence: CASSLGQGWGNYGYTF.

J is TRBJ2-2 and V is TRBV2; a weak D match, TRBD1 (6 bases). Trimming stripped 4 bases from V and 4 bases from J, with 10 bases between. There are 14 residues in the CDR3. Germline CDR1 SNHLY, CDR2 FYNNEI. The CDR3 nucleotides read TGTGCCAGCAGTGTAACAGGGAGCACCGGGGAGCTGTTTTTT. Translation: CASSVTGSTGELFF.

V gene TRBV2 combines with J gene TRBJ1-4; D is unclear. This CDR3 contains 15 residues. V lost 5 bases and J 8 bases, leaving 18 bases between the germline ends. CDR1 and CDR2 from the germline V gene are SNHLY and FYNNEI. CDR3 sequence (DNA): TGTGCCAGCAGTTCTGGCGATGCCCTTAGGGAAAAACTGTTTTTT. It codes for CASSSGDALREKLFF.